What follows are 4 T cell receptor beta chains derived from one specimen sequenced in a study of cytomegalovirus exposure and HLA in healthy donors. PCR used 60 Vbeta primers and 13 Jbeta primers. The assay was immunoSEQ multiplex PCR, and TCRdb's table has in-frame clones only and misses some. This sample has under 200,000 clones, with 65% to 80% found just once. Sequencing was performed on PBMCs. The receptor source for this set is a middle-aged woman in good health and CMV-seropositive.

CDR3: CASSLAVGGFEQYF. CDR3 nucleotide sequence: TGTGCCAGCAGCTTAGCCGTAGGGGGTTTCGAGCAGTACTTC. The rearrangement links TRBV7-2 to TRBJ2-7, with a weak D call TRBD1 (6 bases). Germline V gene lookup returns CDR1 SGHTA and CDR2 FQGNSA. The CDR3 length is 14 residues. Trimming pared 0 bases from V and 6 bases from J, leaving 12 bases between.

The rearrangement uses TRBV28 and TRBJ1-2; D possibly corresponds to TRBD1 (6 bases). The CDR3 totals 15 residues. Per germline, CDR1 MDHEN and CDR2 SYDVKM. Trimming pared 7 bases from V and 1 base from J, leaving 16 bases between. CDR3 residues: CASTKPGTLNYGYTF. CDR3 coding DNA: TGTGCCAGCACAAAACCAGGGACACTTAACTATGGCTACACCTTC.

The V and J genes are TRBV5-6 and TRBJ1-2; no clear D gene. The V end lost 4 bases, the J end lost 5 bases, and 12 bases lay between the germline ends. The CDR3 runs 13 residues. Per germline, CDR1 SGHDT and CDR2 YYEEEE. The CDR3 loop reads CASSLPQIYGYTF. CDR3 DNA: TGTGCCAGCAGCCTCCCACAGATTTATGGCTACACCTTC.

This clone was counted between two and nine times. This chain connects TRBV11-2 to TRBJ2-2; 10 bases are shared with TRBD1. V trimming: 3 bases; J trimming: 8 bases; junction bases outside the gene matches: 9. CDR3 length: 16 residues. Germline lookup yields CDR1 SGHAT and CDR2 FQNNGV. This CDR3 reads CASSFVGTGEVGELFF. CDR3 nucleotides: TGTGCCAGCAGCTTTGTTGGGACAGGGGAGGTTGGGGAGCTGTTTTTT. The whole variable domain, filled in from reference TRBV11-2 and TRBJ2-2, reads EAGVAQSPRYKIIEKRQSVAFWCNPISGHATLYWYQQILGQGPKLLIQFQNNGVVDDSQLPKDRFSAERLKGVDSTLKIQPAKLEDSAVYLCASSFVGTGEVGELFFGEGSRLTVL.